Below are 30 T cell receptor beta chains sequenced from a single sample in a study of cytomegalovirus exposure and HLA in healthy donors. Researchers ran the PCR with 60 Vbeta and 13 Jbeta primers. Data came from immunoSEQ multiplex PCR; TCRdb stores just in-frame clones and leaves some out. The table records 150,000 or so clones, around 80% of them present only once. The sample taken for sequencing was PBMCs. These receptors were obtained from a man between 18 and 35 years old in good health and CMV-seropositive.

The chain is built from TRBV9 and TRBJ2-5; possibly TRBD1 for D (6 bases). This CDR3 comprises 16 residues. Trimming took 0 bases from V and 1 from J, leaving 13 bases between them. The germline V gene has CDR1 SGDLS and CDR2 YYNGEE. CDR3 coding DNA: TGTGCCAGCAGCGTAGGGAACACAGGGTCCCAAGAGACCCAGTACTTC. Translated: CASSVGNTGSQETQYF.

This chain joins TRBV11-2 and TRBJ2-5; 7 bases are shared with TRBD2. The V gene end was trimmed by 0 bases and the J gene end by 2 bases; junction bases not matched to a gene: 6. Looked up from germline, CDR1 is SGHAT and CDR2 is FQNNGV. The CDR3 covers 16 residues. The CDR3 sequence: CASSLERGSEQETQYF. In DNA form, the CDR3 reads TGTGCCAGCAGCTTAGAGCGCGGGAGTGAACAAGAGACCCAGTACTTC.

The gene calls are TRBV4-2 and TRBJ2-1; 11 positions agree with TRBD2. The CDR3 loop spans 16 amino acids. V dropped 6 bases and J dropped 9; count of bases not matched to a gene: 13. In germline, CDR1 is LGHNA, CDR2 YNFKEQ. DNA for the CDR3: TGTGCCAGCAGGCAAAAAGATGGACTAGCGGGTTCTGAGCAGTTCTTC. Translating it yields CASRQKDGLAGSEQFF.

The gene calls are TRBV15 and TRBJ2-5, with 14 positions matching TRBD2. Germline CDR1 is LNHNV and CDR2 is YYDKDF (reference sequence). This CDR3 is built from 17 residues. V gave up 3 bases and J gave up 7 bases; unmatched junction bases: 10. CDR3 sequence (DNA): TGTGCCACCAGCAGCTCAGGGACTAGCGGGAGATTTGGGACCCAGTACTTC. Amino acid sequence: CATSSSGTSGRFGTQYF.

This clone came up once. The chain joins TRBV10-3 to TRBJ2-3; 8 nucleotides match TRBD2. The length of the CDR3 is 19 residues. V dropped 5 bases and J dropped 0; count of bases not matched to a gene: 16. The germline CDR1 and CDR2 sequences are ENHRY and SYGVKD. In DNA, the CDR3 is TGTGCCATCAGTTCCGGGGCTAGCGGGCCCGAGGGCAGCACAGATACGCAGTATTTT. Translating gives CAISSGASGPEGSTDTQYF.

CDR3 coding DNA: TGTGCCAGCAGTTACCCTCCAAACATTGGGAGTGAGCAGTTCTTC. Translating it yields CASSYPPNIGSEQFF. V is TRBV6-6 and J is TRBJ2-1; possibly TRBD2 for D (5 bases). Germline loops: CDR1 MNHNY, CDR2 SVGAGI (reference sequence). This CDR3 region has 15 residues. The V gene lost 2 bases and the J gene lost 9 bases, with 17 bases spanning the gap.

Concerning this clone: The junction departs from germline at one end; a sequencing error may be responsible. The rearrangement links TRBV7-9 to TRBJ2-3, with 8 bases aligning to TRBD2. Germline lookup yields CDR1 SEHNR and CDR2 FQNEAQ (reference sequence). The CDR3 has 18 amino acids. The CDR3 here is CSSSLTINAGGPVDTQYF. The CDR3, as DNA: TGTTCCAGCAGCCTCACGATAAACGCGGGGGGCCCGGTCGATACGCAGTATTTT.

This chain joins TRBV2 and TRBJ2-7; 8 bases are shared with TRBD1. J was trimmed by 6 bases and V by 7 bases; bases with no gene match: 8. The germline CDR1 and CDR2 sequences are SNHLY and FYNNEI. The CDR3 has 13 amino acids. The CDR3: CASTPGQGAEQYF. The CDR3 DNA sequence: TGTGCCAGCACACCAGGACAGGGCGCCGAGCAGTACTTC.

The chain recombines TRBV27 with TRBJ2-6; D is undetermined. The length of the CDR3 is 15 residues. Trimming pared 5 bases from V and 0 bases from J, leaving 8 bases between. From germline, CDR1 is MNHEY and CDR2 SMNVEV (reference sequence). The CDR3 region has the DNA TGTGCCAGCAGTCCCCTAAACTCTGGGGCCAACGTCCTGACTTTC. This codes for CASSPLNSGANVLTF.

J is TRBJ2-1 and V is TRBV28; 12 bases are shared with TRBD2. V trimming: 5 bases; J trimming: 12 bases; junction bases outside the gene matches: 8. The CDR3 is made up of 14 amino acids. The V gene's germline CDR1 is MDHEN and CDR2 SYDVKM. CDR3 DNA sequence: TGTGCCAGCAGTCCACCTAGCGGGAGGGCCCTGCAGTTCTTC. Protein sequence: CASSPPSGRALQFF.

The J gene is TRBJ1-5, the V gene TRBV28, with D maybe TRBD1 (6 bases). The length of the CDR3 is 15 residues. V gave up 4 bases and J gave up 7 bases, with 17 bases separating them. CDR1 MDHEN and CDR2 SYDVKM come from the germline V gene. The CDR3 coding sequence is TGTGCCAGCAGTTCGAAACAGGGAACGAGACAGCCCCAGCATTTT. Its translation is CASSSKQGTRQPQHF.

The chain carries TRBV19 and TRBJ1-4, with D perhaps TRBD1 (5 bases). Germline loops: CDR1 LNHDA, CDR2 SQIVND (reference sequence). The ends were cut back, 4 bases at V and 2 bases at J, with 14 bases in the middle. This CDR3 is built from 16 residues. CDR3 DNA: TGTGCCAGTAGTACGGTGCCAGGGCGGACTAATGAAAAACTGTTTTTT. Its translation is CASSTVPGRTNEKLFF. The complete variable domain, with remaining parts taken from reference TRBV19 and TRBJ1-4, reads DGGITQSPKYLFRKEGQNVTLSCEQNLNHDAMYWYRQDPGQGLRLIYYSQIVNDFQKGDIAEGYSVSREKKESFPLTVTSAQKNPTAFYLCASSTVPGRTNEKLFFGSGTQLSVL.

The CDR3 sequence: CASSVAGGPSTDTQYF. The CDR3 DNA follows: TGCGCCAGCAGTGTAGCGGGAGGGCCTAGCACAGATACGCAGTATTTT. The V gene is TRBV10-2, the J gene TRBJ2-3; 11 bases match TRBD2. Germline trimming cut 4 bases from V and 0 bases from J; bases unmatched to any gene: 3. The length of the CDR3 is 16 residues. CDR1 is WSHSY, CDR2 SAAADI, per germline.

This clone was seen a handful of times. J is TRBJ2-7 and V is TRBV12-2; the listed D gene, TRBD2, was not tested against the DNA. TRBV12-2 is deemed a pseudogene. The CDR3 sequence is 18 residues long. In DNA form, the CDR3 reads TGTGCAAGTCGCTTAGCGAATAGACTAGCGGGGATGCCCTGCGAGCAGTACTTC. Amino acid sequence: CASRLANRLAGMPCEQYF.

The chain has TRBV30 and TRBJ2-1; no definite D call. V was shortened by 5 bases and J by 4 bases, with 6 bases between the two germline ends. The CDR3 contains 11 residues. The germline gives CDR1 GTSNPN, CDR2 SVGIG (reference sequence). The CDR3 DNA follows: TGTGCCTGGGCGAATTACAATGAGCAGTTCTTC. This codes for CAWANYNEQFF.

The CDR3 loop is CSTETSETGELFF. For the CDR3, the DNA is TGCAGCACCGAGACTAGCGAGACCGGGGAGCTGTTTTTT. The chain has TRBV29-1 and TRBJ2-2, with TRBD2 matching over 8 bases. The CDR3 contains 13 residues. Germline V gene data show CDR1 as SQVTM and CDR2 as ANQGSEA. Trimming removed 8 bases from V and 5 bases from J; junction bases left unmatched: 7.

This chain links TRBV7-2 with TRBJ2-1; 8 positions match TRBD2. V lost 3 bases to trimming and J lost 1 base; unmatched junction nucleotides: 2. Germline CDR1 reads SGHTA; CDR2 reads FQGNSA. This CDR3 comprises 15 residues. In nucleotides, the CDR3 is TGTGCCAGCAGCTTCGCTAGCGGGTCCTACAATGAGCAGTTCTTC. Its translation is CASSFASGSYNEQFF.

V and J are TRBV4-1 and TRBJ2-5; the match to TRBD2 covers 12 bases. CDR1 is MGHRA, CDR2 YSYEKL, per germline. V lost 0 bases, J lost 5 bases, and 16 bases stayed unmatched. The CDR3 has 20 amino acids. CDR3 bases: TGCGCCAGCAGCCAAGAGAGAAGGGGGGTGGGACTAGCGGGCAGCGAGACCCAGTACTTC. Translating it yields CASSQERRGVGLAGSETQYF.

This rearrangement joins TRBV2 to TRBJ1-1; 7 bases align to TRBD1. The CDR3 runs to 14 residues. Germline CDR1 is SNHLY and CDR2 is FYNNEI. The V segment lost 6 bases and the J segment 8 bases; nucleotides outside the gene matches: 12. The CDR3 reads CASSAPGQIPEAFF. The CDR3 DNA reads TGTGCCAGCAGCGCTCCGGGACAGATCCCCGAAGCTTTCTTT.

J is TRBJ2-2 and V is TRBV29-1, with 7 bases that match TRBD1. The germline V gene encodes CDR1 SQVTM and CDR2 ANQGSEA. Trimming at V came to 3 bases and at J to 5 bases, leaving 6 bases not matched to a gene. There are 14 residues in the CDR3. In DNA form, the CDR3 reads TGCAGCGTTGATGTCAGGGGGAATACCGGGGAGCTGTTTTTT. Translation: CSVDVRGNTGELFF.

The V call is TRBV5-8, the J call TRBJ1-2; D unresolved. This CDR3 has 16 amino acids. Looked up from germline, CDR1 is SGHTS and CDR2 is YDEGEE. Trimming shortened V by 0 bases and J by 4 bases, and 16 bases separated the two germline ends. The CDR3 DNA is TGTGCCAGCAGCTTGGGGTATCGGGGAGCCTCCTATGGCTACACCTTC. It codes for CASSLGYRGASYGYTF. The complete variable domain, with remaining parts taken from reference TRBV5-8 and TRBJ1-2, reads EAGVTQSPTHLIKTRGQQATLRCSPISGHTSVYWYQQALGLGLQFLLWYDEGEERNRGNFPPRFSGRQFPNYSSELNVNALELEDSALYLCASSLGYRGASYGYTFGSGTRLTVV.

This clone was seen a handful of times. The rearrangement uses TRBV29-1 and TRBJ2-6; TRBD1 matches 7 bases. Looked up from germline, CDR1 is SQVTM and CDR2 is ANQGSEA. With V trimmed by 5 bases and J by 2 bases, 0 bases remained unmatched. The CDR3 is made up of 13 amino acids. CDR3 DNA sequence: TGCAGCGTTCAGGGGGCTGGGGCCAACGTCCTGACTTTC. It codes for CSVQGAGANVLTF.

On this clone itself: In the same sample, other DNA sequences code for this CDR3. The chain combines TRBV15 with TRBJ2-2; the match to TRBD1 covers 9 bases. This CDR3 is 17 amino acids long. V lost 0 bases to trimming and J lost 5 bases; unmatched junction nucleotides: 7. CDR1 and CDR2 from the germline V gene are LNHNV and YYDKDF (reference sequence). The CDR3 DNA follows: TGTGCCACCAGCAGAGATCGTCGGACAGGGGATACCGGGGAGCTGTTTTTT. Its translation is CATSRDRRTGDTGELFF.

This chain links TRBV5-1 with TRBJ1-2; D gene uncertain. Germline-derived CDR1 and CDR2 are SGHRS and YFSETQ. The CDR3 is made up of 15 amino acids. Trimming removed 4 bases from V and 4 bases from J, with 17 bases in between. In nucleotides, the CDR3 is TGCGCCAGCAGCCCGGCCGCGGGAGACTTCTATGGCTACACCTTC. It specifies CASSPAAGDFYGYTF.

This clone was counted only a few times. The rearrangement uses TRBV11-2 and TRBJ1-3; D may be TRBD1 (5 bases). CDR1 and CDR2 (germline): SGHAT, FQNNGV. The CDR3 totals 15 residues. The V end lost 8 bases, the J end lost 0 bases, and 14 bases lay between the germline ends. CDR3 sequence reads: CASSQRGFSGNTIYF. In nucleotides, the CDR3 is TGTGCCAGCTCCCAACGGGGGTTCTCTGGAAACACCATATATTTT. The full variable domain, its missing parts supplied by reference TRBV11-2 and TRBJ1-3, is EAGVAQSPRYKIIEKRQSVAFWCNPISGHATLYWYQQILGQGPKLLIQFQNNGVVDDSQLPKDRFSAERLKGVDSTLKIQPAKLEDSAVYLCASSQRGFSGNTIYFGEGSWLTVV.

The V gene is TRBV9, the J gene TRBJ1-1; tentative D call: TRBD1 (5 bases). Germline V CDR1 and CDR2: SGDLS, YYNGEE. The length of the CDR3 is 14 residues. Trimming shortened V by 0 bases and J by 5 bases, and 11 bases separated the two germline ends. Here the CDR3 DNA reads TGTGCCAGCAGCGTAGAGGTCCGGGGGACTGAAGCTTTCTTT. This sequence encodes CASSVEVRGTEAFF.

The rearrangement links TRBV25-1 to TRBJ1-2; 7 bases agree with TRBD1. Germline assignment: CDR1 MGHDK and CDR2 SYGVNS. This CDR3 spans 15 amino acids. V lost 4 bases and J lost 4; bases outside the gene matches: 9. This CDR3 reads CASSVVGAGGYGYTF. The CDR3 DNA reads TGTGCCAGCAGTGTCGTCGGCGCAGGGGGCTATGGCTACACCTTC.

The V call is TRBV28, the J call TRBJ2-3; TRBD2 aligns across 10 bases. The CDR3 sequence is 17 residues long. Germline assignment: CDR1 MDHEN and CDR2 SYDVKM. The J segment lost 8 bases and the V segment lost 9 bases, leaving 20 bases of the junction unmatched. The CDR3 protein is CASSSPGRSGRAFTQYF. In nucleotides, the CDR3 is TGTGCCAGTAGCTCCCCTGGGAGGAGCGGGAGGGCCTTTACGCAGTATTTT.

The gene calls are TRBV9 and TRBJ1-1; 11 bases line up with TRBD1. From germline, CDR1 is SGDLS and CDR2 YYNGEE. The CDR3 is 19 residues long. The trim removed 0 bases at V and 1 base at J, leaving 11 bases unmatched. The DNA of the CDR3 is TGTGCCAGCAGCGTAGTAGGAAGTGGACAGGGGGCCCCGAACACTGAAGCTTTCTTT. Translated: CASSVVGSGQGAPNTEAFF.

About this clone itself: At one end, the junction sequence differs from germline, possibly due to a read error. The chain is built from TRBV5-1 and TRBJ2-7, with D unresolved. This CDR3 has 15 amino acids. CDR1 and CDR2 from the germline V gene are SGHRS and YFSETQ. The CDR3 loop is CAGSLVSGLEYEQYF. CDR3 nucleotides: TGCGCCGGCAGCTTGGTTTCAGGCCTCGAGTACGAGCAGTACTTC.